Following are 2 T cell receptor beta chains from one sample sequenced in a study of CD8+CD57+ T cells in acquired aplastic anemia. The TCR beta profiling, which covered VDJ combination and CDR3 sequence, was carried out using genomic DNA as the template. TCRdb passed the reads through MiXCR, listing each CDR3 protein once. The sample records 150,000 to 200,000 distinct CDR3 sequences, about 60% being singletons. Sequenced: sorted CD4+, CD8+, or CD8+CD57+ T cells (not recorded which) from PBMCs. The receptor source for this set is a human donor in good health.

This sequence joins TRBV28 and TRBJ1-2; 7 bases align to TRBD1. Germline V CDR1 and CDR2: MDHEN, SYDVKM. J lost 8 bases, V lost 8 bases, and 14 bases had no gene match. The CDR3 contains 14 residues. Here the CDR3 DNA reads TGTGCCAGCGGGGAAACAGGGGTTAGTAGCGGCTACACCTTC. It yields the protein CASGETGVSSGYTF.

This chain joins TRBV15 and TRBJ1-3; no firm D call. The CDR3 is 13 residues long. V was clipped by 9 bases and J by 2 bases, with 11 bases between them. CDR1 is LNHNV, CDR2 YYDKDF, per germline (reference sequence). The CDR3 is CATKVQTGNTIYF. The DNA for the CDR3 is TGTGCCACAAAAGTACAAACTGGAAACACCATATATTTT.